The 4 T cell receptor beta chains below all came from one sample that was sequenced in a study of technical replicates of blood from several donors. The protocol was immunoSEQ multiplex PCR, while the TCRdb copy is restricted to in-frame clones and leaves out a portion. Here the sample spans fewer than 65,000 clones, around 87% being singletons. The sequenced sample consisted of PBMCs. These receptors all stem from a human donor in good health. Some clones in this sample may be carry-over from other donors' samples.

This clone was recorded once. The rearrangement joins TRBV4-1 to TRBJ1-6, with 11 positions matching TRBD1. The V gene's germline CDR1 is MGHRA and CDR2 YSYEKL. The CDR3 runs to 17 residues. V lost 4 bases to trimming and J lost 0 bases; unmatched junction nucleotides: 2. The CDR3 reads CASSRTGGFSYNSPLHF. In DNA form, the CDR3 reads TGCGCCAGCAGCCGGACAGGGGGCTTCTCCTATAATTCACCCCTCCACTTT.

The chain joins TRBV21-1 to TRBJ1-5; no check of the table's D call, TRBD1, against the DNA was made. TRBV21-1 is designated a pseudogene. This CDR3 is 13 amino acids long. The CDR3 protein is CAKDREGNQPQHF. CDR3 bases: TGTGCCAAGGACAGGGAAGGCAATCAGCCCCAGCATTTT.

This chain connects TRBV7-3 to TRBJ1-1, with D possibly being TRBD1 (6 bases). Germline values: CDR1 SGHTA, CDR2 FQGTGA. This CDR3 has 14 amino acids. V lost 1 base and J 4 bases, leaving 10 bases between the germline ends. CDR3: CASSLMGASTEAFF. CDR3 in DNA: TGTGCCAGCAGCTTAATGGGGGCTAGCACTGAAGCTTTCTTT.

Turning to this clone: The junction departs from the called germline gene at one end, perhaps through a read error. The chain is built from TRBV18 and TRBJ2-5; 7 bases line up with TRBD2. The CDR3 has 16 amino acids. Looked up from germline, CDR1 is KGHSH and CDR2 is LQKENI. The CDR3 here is CASSPPSLALQGTQYF. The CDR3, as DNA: TGTGCCAGCTCACCACCGTCACTAGCGTTACAAGGGACCCAGTACTTC. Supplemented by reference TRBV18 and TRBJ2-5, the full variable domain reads NAGVMQNPRHLVRRRGQEARLRCSPMKGHSHVYWYRQLPEEGLKFMVYLQKENIIDESGMPKERFSAEFPKEGPSILRIQQVVRGDSAAYFCASSPPSLALQGTQYFGPGTRLLVL.